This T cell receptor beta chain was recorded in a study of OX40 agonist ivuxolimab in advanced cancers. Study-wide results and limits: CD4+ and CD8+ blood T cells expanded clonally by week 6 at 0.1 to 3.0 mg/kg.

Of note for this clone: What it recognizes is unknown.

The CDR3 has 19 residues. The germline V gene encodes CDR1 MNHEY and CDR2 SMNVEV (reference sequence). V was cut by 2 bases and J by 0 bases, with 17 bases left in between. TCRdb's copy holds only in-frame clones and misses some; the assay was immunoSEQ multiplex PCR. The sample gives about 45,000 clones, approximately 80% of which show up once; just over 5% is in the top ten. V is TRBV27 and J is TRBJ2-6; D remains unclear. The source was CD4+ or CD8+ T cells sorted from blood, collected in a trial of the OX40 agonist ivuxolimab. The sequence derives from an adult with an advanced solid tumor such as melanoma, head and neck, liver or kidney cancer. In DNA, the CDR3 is TGTGCCAGCAGTTTAAGGCCGGCGAGCCCCATCTCTGGGGCCAACGTCCTGACTTTC. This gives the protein CASSLRPASPISGANVLTF.